Given below is one T cell receptor beta chain in context. Its target is unknown. This entry comes from a study of CD8+ T cells in alopecia areata. Study background: Those patients who were treated received oral tofacitinib, which was given at 5 to 10 mg twice daily for moderate-to-severe alopecia areata. Tofacitinib ran 6 to 18 months, followed by 6 months off drug. Study observations and caveats: Sequences from scalp samples also cover resident alphabeta T cells of normal skin.

Collection of lesional scalp punch biopsies and peripheral blood was performed in alopecia areata patients. The sequencing template was cDNA reverse transcribed from extracted RNA. Repertoires were generated with immunoSEQ multiplex PCR, while TCRdb's copy carries only in-frame clones and drops some. The table has some 120,000 clones, approximately 53% seen once; the top ten hold 3.5% to 5.5%. The sequence was collected from a human donor with alopecia areata. This specimen consisted of CD4+ T cells sorted from blood, obtained at week 0.

The CDR3 protein is CATSRDYGQGNTEAFF. The CDR3 region has the DNA TGTGCCACCAGCAGAGATTATGGACAGGGAAACACTGAAGCTTTCTTT. The chain uses TRBV15 and TRBJ1-1, with 8 nucleotides matching TRBD1. Germline V gene data show CDR1 as LNHNV and CDR2 as YYDKDF (reference sequence). V lost 0 bases, J lost 2 bases, and 5 bases stayed unmatched. The CDR3 has 16 residues. Based on the CDR3 plus reference TRBV15 and TRBJ1-1, the full variable domain is DAMVIQNPRYQVTQFGKPVTLSCSQTLNHNVMYWYQQKSSQAPKLLFHYYDKDFNNEADTPDNFQSRRPNTSFCFLDIRSPGLGDTAMYLCATSRDYGQGNTEAFFGQGTRLTVV.